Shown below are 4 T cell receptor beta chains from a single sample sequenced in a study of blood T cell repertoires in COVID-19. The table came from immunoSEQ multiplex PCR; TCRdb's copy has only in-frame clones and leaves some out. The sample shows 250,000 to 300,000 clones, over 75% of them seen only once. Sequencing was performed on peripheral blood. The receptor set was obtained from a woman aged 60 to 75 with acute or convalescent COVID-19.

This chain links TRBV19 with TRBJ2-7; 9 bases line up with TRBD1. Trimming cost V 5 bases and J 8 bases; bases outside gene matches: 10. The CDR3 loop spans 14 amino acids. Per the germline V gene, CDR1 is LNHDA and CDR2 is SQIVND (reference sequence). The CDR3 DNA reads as TGTGCCAGTAGTTCAACAGGGGGCGTCGTCAAGCAGTACTTC. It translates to CASSSTGGVVKQYF.

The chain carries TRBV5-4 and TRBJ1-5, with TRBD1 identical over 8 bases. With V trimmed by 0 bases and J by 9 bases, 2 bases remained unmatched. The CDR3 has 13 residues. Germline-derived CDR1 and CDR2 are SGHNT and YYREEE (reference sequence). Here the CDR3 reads CASSLGTGTPQHF. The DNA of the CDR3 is TGTGCCAGCAGCTTGGGGACAGGGACGCCCCAGCATTTT. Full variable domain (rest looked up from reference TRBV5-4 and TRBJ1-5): ETGVTQSPTHLIKTRGQQVTLRCSSQSGHNTVSWYQQALGQGPQFIFQYYREEENGRGNFPPRFSGLQFPNYSSELNVNALELDDSALYLCASSLGTGTPQHFGDGTRLSIL.

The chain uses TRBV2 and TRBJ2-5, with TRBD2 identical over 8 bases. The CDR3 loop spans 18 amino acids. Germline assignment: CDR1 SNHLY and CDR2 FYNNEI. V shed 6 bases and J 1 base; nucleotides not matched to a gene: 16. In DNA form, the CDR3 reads TGTGCCAGCAGGGGGCCCAGCGGGAGTTCCCCACTCCAAGAGACCCAGTACTTC. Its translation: CASRGPSGSSPLQETQYF.

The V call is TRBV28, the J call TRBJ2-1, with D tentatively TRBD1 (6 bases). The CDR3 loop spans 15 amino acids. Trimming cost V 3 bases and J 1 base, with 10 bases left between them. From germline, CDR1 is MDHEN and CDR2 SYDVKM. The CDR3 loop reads CASSFRGGSYNEQFF. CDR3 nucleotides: TGTGCCAGCAGTTTCAGGGGTGGGTCCTACAATGAGCAGTTCTTC.